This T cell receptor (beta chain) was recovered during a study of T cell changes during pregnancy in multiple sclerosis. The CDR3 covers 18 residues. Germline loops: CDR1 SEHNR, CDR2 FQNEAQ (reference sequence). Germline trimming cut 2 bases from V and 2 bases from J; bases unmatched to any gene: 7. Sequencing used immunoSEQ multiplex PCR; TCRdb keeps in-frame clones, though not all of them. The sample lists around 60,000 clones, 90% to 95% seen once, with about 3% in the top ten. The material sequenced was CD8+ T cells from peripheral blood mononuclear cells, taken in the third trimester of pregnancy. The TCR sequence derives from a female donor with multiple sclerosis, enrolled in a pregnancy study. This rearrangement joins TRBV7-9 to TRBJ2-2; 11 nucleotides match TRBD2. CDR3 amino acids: CASSLPSGGKPNTGELFF. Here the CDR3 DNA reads TGTGCCAGCAGCTTACCTAGCGGGGGGAAACCAAACACCGGGGAGCTGTTTTTT.